Each of the 27 T cell receptor beta chains below was sequenced from the same sample in a study of blood T cell repertoires in COVID-19. The method was immunoSEQ multiplex PCR; TCRdb's version includes in-frame clones alone and lacks a portion of them. The data contain tens of thousands of clones, approximately 84% of them singletons. The specimen sequenced was peripheral blood. The receptors were sampled from a man aged 50 to 59 with acute or convalescent COVID-19.

V is TRBV7-9 and J is TRBJ2-7; possible D gene TRBD2, 5 bases. The V gene's germline CDR1 is SEHNR and CDR2 FQNEAQ (reference sequence). The CDR3 runs to 12 residues. V was clipped by 5 bases and J by 3 bases, with 8 bases between them. The CDR3 protein is CASSRDYYEQYF. As DNA, the CDR3 is TGTGCCAGCAGCCGAGACTACTACGAGCAGTACTTC.

The chain couples TRBV9 to TRBJ1-3, with D maybe TRBD1 (5 bases). This CDR3 region has 15 residues. The germline V gene has CDR1 SGDLS and CDR2 YYNGEE. V gave up 0 bases and J gave up 0 bases, with 7 bases separating them. The CDR3 coding sequence is TGTGCCAGCAGCGTAGAAGGGGTCTCTGGAAACACCATATATTTT. This gives the protein CASSVEGVSGNTIYF. The full variable domain, in which reference TRBV9 and TRBJ1-3 provide the parts outside the CDR3, is DSGVTQTPKHLITATGQRVTLRCSPRSGDLSVYWYQQSLDQGLQFLIQYYNGEERAKGNILERFSAQQFPDLHSELNLSSLELGDSALYFCASSVEGVSGNTIYFGEGSWLTVV.

This chain uses TRBV5-4 with TRBJ1-1, with a possible D match to TRBD1 (5 bases). V lost 0 bases and J 6 bases, leaving 15 bases between the germline ends. The CDR3 is 15 amino acids. Germline V gene sequence: CDR1 SGHNT, CDR2 YYREEE (reference sequence). In DNA, the CDR3 is TGTGCCAGCAGCTTGGACACAGGCGGCAACCCTGAAGCTTTCTTT. This sequence encodes CASSLDTGGNPEAFF.

The V call is TRBV21-1, the J call TRBJ2-5; no DNA check was done on the table's D call, TRBD1. TRBV21-1 is a recognized pseudogene. This CDR3 contains 14 residues. For the CDR3, the DNA is TGTGCCAGAGAGGATCACCTAAGGGGGGAGACCCAGTACTTC. Protein product: CAREDHLRGETQYF.

V and J are TRBV4-1 and TRBJ2-3, with D perhaps TRBD1 (6 bases). V was pared by 0 bases and J by 6 bases, with 13 bases between. Germline V gene lookup returns CDR1 MGHRA and CDR2 YSYEKL. This CDR3 comprises 15 residues. CDR3 coding DNA: TGCGCCAGCAGCCAAGATAAGAGGGGGTGGGATACGCAGTATTTT. This codes for CASSQDKRGWDTQYF.

This clone came up a few times. The J gene is TRBJ2-1, the V gene TRBV12-5; 10 nucleotides line up with TRBD1. This CDR3 spans 15 amino acids. Per the germline V gene, CDR1 is LGHNT and CDR2 is FRNRAP. J lost 8 bases, V lost 5 bases, and 9 bases had no gene match. The CDR3 spells CASGPGQGGSDEQFF. CDR3 coding DNA: TGTGCTAGTGGTCCCGGACAGGGGGGATCGGATGAGCAGTTCTTC. The whole variable domain, remainder taken from reference TRBV12-5 and TRBJ2-1, is DARVTQTPRHKVTEMGQEVTMRCQPILGHNTVFWYRQTMMQGLELLAYFRNRAPLDDSGMPKDRFSAEMPDATLATLKIQPSEPRDSAVYFCASGPGQGGSDEQFFGPGTRLTVL.

The gene calls are TRBV5-1 and TRBJ2-7; 12 bases map to TRBD1. Trimming cost V 5 bases and J 4 bases; bases outside gene matches: 7. The length of the CDR3 is 15 residues. CDR1 and CDR2 (germline): SGHRS, YFSETQ. The CDR3 reads CASSSGTGGTYEQYF. The DNA for the CDR3 is TGCGCCAGCAGTTCCGGGACAGGGGGCACGTACGAGCAGTACTTC.

The CDR3 DNA reads as TGTGCCAGCAGTGACAGGGGCCACAATAGCAATCAGCCCCAGCATTTT. This translates into CASSDRGHNSNQPQHF. The chain couples TRBV27 to TRBJ1-5, with 8 bases fitting TRBD1. The length of the CDR3 is 16 residues. Germline V lookup: CDR1 MNHEY, CDR2 SMNVEV (reference sequence). Trimming at V came to 5 bases and at J to 0 bases, leaving 6 bases not matched to a gene.

This chain links TRBV7-9 with TRBJ2-7; perhaps TRBD2 as D (5 bases). Germline CDR1 is SEHNR and CDR2 is FQNEAQ (reference sequence). With 3 bases removed from V and 4 bases from J, the gap between germline ends came to 16 bases. CDR3 length: 15 amino acids. The CDR3 region is CASSFHGQDSYEQYF. The CDR3 DNA sequence: TGTGCCAGCAGCTTCCACGGGCAGGACTCTTACGAGCAGTACTTC.

The chain combines TRBV20-1 with TRBJ2-3; 9 nucleotides align to TRBD2. J was trimmed by 2 bases and V by 3 bases; bases with no gene match: 3. This CDR3 is 14 amino acids long. Germline lookup yields CDR1 DFQATT and CDR2 SNEGSKA (reference sequence). In DNA, the CDR3 is TGCAGTGCTAGTCTAGCGGGACCCACAGATACGCAGTATTTT. It yields the protein CSASLAGPTDTQYF.

The V gene is TRBV4-1, the J gene TRBJ2-1; D gene unclear. This CDR3 comprises 12 residues. The germline gives CDR1 MGHRA, CDR2 YSYEKL. V lost 2 bases to trimming and J lost 10 bases, with 9 bases between them. In nucleotides, the CDR3 is TGCGCCAGCAGCCAACTAGGCGACGAGCAGTTCTTC. Protein product: CASSQLGDEQFF.

The V call is TRBV21-1, the J call TRBJ1-5. TRBV21-1 is deemed a pseudogene. The CDR3 contains 13 residues. The CDR3 DNA reads as TGTGCCAGCAGCAAAGGGGGAGGTCAGCCCCAGCATTTT. Its translation: CASSKGGGQPQHF.

The rearrangement uses TRBV2 and TRBJ1-3; 7 nucleotides match TRBD1. V was clipped by 6 bases and J by 0 bases; unmatched bases: 5. This CDR3 has 15 residues. Germline V gene data show CDR1 as SNHLY and CDR2 as FYNNEI. CDR3 region: CASRTGTFSGNTIYF. The CDR3 bases are TGTGCCAGCAGGACAGGGACCTTCTCTGGAAACACCATATATTTT.

The chain employs TRBV6-5 and TRBJ2-7, with 9 positions matching TRBD1. The CDR3 spans 15 residues. The V and J ends lost 6 bases and 0 bases, in that order; junction bases with no gene match: 6. Looked up from germline, CDR1 is MNHEY and CDR2 is SVGAGI. The DNA of the CDR3 is TGTGCCAGCAGGACCGGGACAGGGAGCTCCTACGAGCAGTACTTC. This encodes CASRTGTGSSYEQYF.

The chain couples TRBV4-1 to TRBJ1-3; TRBD1 matches 10 bases. CDR1 and CDR2 from the germline V gene are MGHRA and YSYEKL. J was trimmed by 1 base and V by 0 bases; bases with no gene match: 3. CDR3 length: 17 residues. The CDR3 DNA reads as TGCGCCAGCAGCCAAGAACGGACAGGGGGTTCTGGAAACACCATATATTTT. This translates into CASSQERTGGSGNTIYF.

The rearrangement joins TRBV3-1 (or the pseudogene TRBV3-2) to TRBJ1-2; possibly TRBD1 for D (6 bases). Per the germline V gene, CDR1 is LGHDT and CDR2 is YNNKEL (reference sequence). Trimming took off 5 bases at V and 8 bases at J, with 18 bases between the two ends. The CDR3 runs 14 residues. The CDR3 is CASSREQGLGGYTF. CDR3 bases: TGTGCCAGCAGCAGGGAACAGGGATTGGGCGGCTACACCTTC.

V gene TRBV7-3 combines with J gene TRBJ1-1; 7 positions agree with TRBD1. Germline lookup yields CDR1 SGHTA and CDR2 FQGTGA. V gave up 2 bases and J gave up 1 base; unmatched junction bases: 1. This CDR3 has 14 residues. Here the CDR3 reads CASSLAGGNTEAFF. The DNA of the CDR3 is TGTGCCAGCAGCTTAGCAGGGGGGAACACTGAAGCTTTCTTT.

The genes are TRBV7-6 and TRBJ2-3; D ambiguous. Germline CDR1 is SGHVS and CDR2 is FNYEAQ. V lost 4 bases and J lost 5, with 16 bases in between. This CDR3 has 15 amino acids. The CDR3 DNA sequence: TGTGCCAGCAGCTCCGTTAATTCCAAGCTAGATACGCAGTATTTT. Amino acid sequence: CASSSVNSKLDTQYF.

This chain joins TRBV9 and TRBJ2-5; 9 bases line up with TRBD1. CDR3 length: 14 residues. CDR1 is SGDLS, CDR2 YYNGEE, per germline. With 4 bases clipped from V and 3 bases from J, the junction kept 4 bases outside the gene matches. For the CDR3, the DNA is TGTGCCAGCAGCCCGTGGGACAGGGAAGAGACCCAGTACTTC. Protein: CASSPWDREETQYF.

This chain connects TRBV6-5 to TRBJ2-2; D not certain. The CDR3 length is 11 residues. V gave up 6 bases and J gave up 6 bases, with 5 bases separating them. The germline V gene encodes CDR1 MNHEY and CDR2 SVGAGI. The CDR3 here is CASRHAGELFF. DNA for the CDR3: TGTGCCAGCAGACATGCCGGGGAGCTGTTTTTT.

V is TRBV9 and J is TRBJ1-1, with D perhaps matching TRBD1 (6 bases). V lost 0 bases to trimming and J lost 8 bases, with 11 bases between them. The CDR3 is made up of 13 amino acids. Germline V gene lookup returns CDR1 SGDLS and CDR2 YYNGEE. CDR3 bases: TGTGCCAGCAGCGTAGTCCCTGACAGGGAAGCTTTCTTT. This codes for CASSVVPDREAFF.

The chain carries TRBV7-8 and TRBJ1-2; D is ambiguous. Germline CDR1 SGHVS, CDR2 FQNEAQ. This CDR3 comprises 18 residues. V shed 4 bases and J shed 6 bases, with 27 bases lying between them. The CDR3 DNA reads TGTGCCAGCAGCTCAAACCCGGAGACCAGCCACCGGTCGCATGGCTACACCTTC. It translates to CASSSNPETSHRSHGYTF.

This chain joins TRBV7-9 and TRBJ2-7, with D possibly being TRBD2 (7 bases). The CDR3 loop spans 14 amino acids. The germline V gene has CDR1 SEHNR and CDR2 FQNEAQ (reference sequence). Trimming cost V 6 bases and J 2 bases, with 14 bases left between them. Here the CDR3 reads CASRGEGDAYEQYF. In DNA, the CDR3 is TGTGCCAGCAGAGGGGAGGGGGACGCCTACGAGCAGTACTTC.

In nucleotides, the CDR3 is TGTGCCAGTACCGCGACAGGTTACGGCTACACCTTC. Protein product: CASTATGYGYTF. The chain couples TRBV19 to TRBJ1-2, with a weak D call TRBD1 (6 bases). V lost 7 bases and J lost 8, with 14 bases in between. From germline, CDR1 is LNHDA and CDR2 SQIVND (reference sequence). The CDR3 length is 12 residues.

The count of this clone is one. The chain combines TRBV6-4 with TRBJ1-5, with a possible D match to TRBD1 (6 bases). Trimming stripped 8 bases from V and 2 bases from J, with 13 bases between. In germline, CDR1 is MRHNA, CDR2 SNTAGT. This CDR3 is built from 14 residues. The CDR3 is CASSEWGRNQPQHF. The CDR3, as DNA: TGTGCCAGCTCAGAATGGGGGCGCAATCAGCCCCAGCATTTT.

The chain is built from TRBV10-1 and TRBJ2-2, with a tentative D call TRBD1 (7 bases). Germline assignment: CDR1 WNHNN and CDR2 SYGVQD (reference sequence). The V gene lost 7 bases and the J gene lost 7 bases, with 22 bases spanning the gap. The CDR3 totals 16 residues. DNA for the CDR3: TGCGCCAGCACTCCCAGGGGGGACAGCCGGAGCGGGGAGCTGTTTTTT. Protein sequence: CASTPRGDSRSGELFF.

This chain links TRBV9 with TRBJ1-5; D gene ambiguous. The CDR3 is 13 amino acids. Between the trimmed V and J ends, which lost 1 base and 6 bases, there was a span of 8 bases. From germline, CDR1 is SGDLS and CDR2 YYNGEE. Here the CDR3 DNA reads TGTGCCAGCAGCGTAACAGTTTCTCAGCCCCAGCATTTT. This sequence encodes CASSVTVSQPQHF.